This entry lists 5 T cell receptor beta chains sequenced from one sample in a study of beta chain features in type 1 diabetes. The investigators reverse transcribed all of the isolated RNA, so they sequenced expressed TCRB transcripts. TCRdb's copy holds only in-frame clones and misses some; the assay was immunoSEQ multiplex PCR. The sample yields some 150,000 clones, 48% seen once. Input material: Tregs from blood. These receptors all come from a man younger than 35 in good health.

This clone occurred once. The chain uses TRBV18 and TRBJ1-2; the match to TRBD1 covers 7 bases. J was trimmed by 7 bases and V by 3 bases; bases with no gene match: 5. There are 13 residues in the CDR3. From germline, CDR1 is KGHSH and CDR2 LQKENI. Written as DNA, the CDR3 is TGTGCCAGCTCACCGGCAGGGGGACTTGGCTACACCTTC. Its protein is CASSPAGGLGYTF.

This clone was picked up a small number of times. The chain joins TRBV10-3 to TRBJ2-1; 8 bases map to TRBD1. Germline CDR1 is ENHRY and CDR2 is SYGVKD. This CDR3 is built from 12 residues. The V gene end was trimmed by 0 bases and the J gene end by 13 bases; junction bases not matched to a gene: 2. The CDR3 protein is CAISESGQDQFF. In DNA form, the CDR3 reads TGTGCCATCAGTGAGTCGGGACAGGACCAGTTCTTC.

The chain carries TRBV6-6 and TRBJ2-7, with 10 bases matching TRBD1. This CDR3 has 15 amino acids. The germline gives CDR1 MNHNY, CDR2 SVGAGI (reference sequence). The V gene end was trimmed by 5 bases and the J gene end by 2 bases; junction bases not matched to a gene: 6. The CDR3 DNA is TGTGCCAGCAGTGCCCGGGACAGGGGAACCTACGAGCAGTACTTC. This gives the protein CASSARDRGTYEQYF.

In this sample, this clone turned up a few times. The J gene is TRBJ2-7, the V gene TRBV27; tentative D call: TRBD1 (5 bases). The CDR3 consists of 16 residues. Germline V lookup: CDR1 MNHEY, CDR2 SMNVEV (reference sequence). Trimming shortened V by 4 bases and J by 3 bases, and 19 bases separated the two germline ends. In nucleotides, the CDR3 is TGTGCCAGCAGTTACCAGACAGTCCCGCACGGCTACGAGCAGTACTTC. This sequence encodes CASSYQTVPHGYEQYF.

Concerning this clone: Mismatch with germline at one junction end may stem from a read error. The chain joins TRBV7-9 to TRBJ2-1; tentative D call: TRBD2 (5 bases). CDR1 is SEHNR, CDR2 FQNEAQ, per germline (reference sequence). The CDR3 runs to 17 residues. The CDR3 bases are TGTGCCAGCAGCCTAGCACGGGTCTCCATCACCTACAATGAGCAGTTCTTC. Residues: CASSLARVSITYNEQFF.